This T cell receptor beta chain was recovered during a study of T cells in Graves' hyperthyroidism and ophthalmopathy. It was RNA transcripts that yielded the amplified TCR beta CDR3 regions. Primed by the HTBI set, a first-round RT-PCR was run on the TCR CDR3. TCRdb recomputed calls from the multiplex PCR reads with MiXCR, one row per CDR3 protein. The table lists fewer than 300,000 distinct CDR3 sequences, less than 30% of them singletons, with about a quarter in the top ten. This CDR3 is built from 14 residues. In germline, CDR1 is DFQATT, CDR2 SNEGSKA (reference sequence). Trimming took off 5 bases at V and 3 bases at J, with 17 bases between the two ends.

The origin of this receptor is a man aged 40-50 years with Graves' hyperthyroidism that later progressed to Graves' ophthalmopathy. J is TRBJ2-7 and V is TRBV20-1; D may match TRBD1 or TRBD2 (5 bases each). Sequencing input: blood. The DNA for the CDR3 is TGCAGTGCTTTGAGGGTGGGGGAGAGCTACGAGCAGTACTTC. This translates into CSALRVGESYEQYF.